A selection of T cell receptor beta chains follows, all from one sample in a study of regulatory T cells in long-lasting Graves disease. From the multiplex PCR reads, TCRdb called clonotypes with MiXCR, one entry per CDR3 protein. The sample shows around 250,000 distinct CDR3 sequences, roughly 21% of them seen only once. The material was peripheral blood mononuclear cells (PBMCs), obtained at new diagnosis, from a patient treated with antithyroid drugs. The receptor source for this set is a female donor with Graves disease. Each CDR3 is given with its conserved first and last residue. The D gene is left open where the match is weak. Clone size is given for some rows only: seen once, a few or many times, or a class if the clone is expanded.

J,size,D,V,CDR3,DNA
TRBJ2-1,many,TRBD1,TRBV28,CATLSRTGVGNEQFF,TGTGCCACCCTGTCCCGGACAGGGGTAGGCAATGAGCAGTTCTTC
TRBJ2-3,many,TRBD1,TRBV6-5,CASSYRPGQILQGDTQYF,TGTGCCAGCAGTTATCGACCGGGACAGATTCTCCAGGGAGATACGCAGTATTTT
TRBJ2-4,many,-,TRBV11-2,CASSLVLGGGTKNIQYF,TGTGCCAGCAGCTTAGTTTTAGGGGGAGGAACCAAAAACATTCAGTACTTC
TRBJ2-5,few,TRBD2,TRBV20-1,CSAPEGGGQTQYF,TGCAGTGCCCCGGAGGGCGGGGGGCAGACCCAGTACTTC
TRBJ2-7,many,-,TRBV20-1,CSARDSTNQRFYEQYF,TGCAGTGCTAGAGACTCAACCAATCAACGGTTCTACGAGCAGTACTTC
TRBJ1-5,once,-,TRBV6-1,CASWDAMVNNQPQHF,TGTGCCAGCTGGGACGCGATGGTTAACAATCAGCCCCAGCATTTT
TRBJ2-7,many,TRBD2,TRBV5-4,CASSYGLAGDGYEQYF,TGTGCCAGCAGTTACGGACTAGCGGGAGATGGATACGAGCAGTACTTC
TRBJ2-1,many,TRBD1,TRBV20-1,CSAPRSDRGVFF,TGCAGTGCTCCAAGATCGGACAGGGGTGTATTCTTC
TRBJ2-1,many,TRBD2,TRBV6-1,CASSEAGVGYNEQFF,TGTGCCAGCAGCGAAGCGGGAGTCGGCTACAATGAGCAGTTCTTC
TRBJ1-1,-,-,TRBV3-1,CASSQGWGRTDTEAFF,TGTGCCAGCAGCCAAGGCTGGGGGCGGACGGACACTGAAGCTTTCTTT
TRBJ2-2,many,-,TRBV7-6,CASTFPIDSANTGELFF,TGTGCCAGCACTTTTCCCATAGATTCCGCGAACACCGGGGAGCTGTTTTTT
TRBJ1-5,many,-,TRBV7-9,CASSLGRFNQPQHF,TGTGCCAGCAGCCTCGGGCGGTTTAATCAGCCCCAGCATTTT
TRBJ2-7,many,-,TRBV29-1,CSVVGQGLYEQYF,TGCAGCGTTGTAGGGCAGGGTCTCTACGAGCAGTACTTC
TRBJ2-2,few,TRBD2,TRBV12-3/TRBV12-4,CASRPGVAGVGELFF,TGTGCCAGCAGACCGGGGGTAGCGGGAGTTGGGGAGCTGTTTTTT
TRBJ2-1,once,-,TRBV20-1,CSASAQVDEQFF,TGCAGTGCCAGCGCGCAAGTGGATGAGCAGTTCTTC
TRBJ1-5,-,TRBD1,TRBV20-1,CSARDRQGWPQHF,TGCAGTGCTAGAGATCGACAGGGGTGGCCCCAGCATTTT
TRBJ1-2,-,-,TRBV24-1,CATELPYGYTF,TGTGCCACCGAGCTTCCCTATGGCTACACCTTC
TRBJ2-3,many,TRBD2,TRBV7-8,CASRDSGRGTDTQYF,TGTGCCAGCAGGGATAGCGGGAGGGGCACAGATACGCAGTATTTT
TRBJ2-1,many,-,TRBV9,CASSLDTTYNEQFF,TGTGCCAGCAGCCTGGATACTACCTACAATGAGCAGTTCTTC
TRBJ1-6,many,-,TRBV18,CASSRDGEGSPLHF,TGTGCCAGCTCACGGGACGGCGAGGGTTCACCCCTCCACTTT
TRBJ2-5,many,-,TRBV18,CASSPGDQETQYF,TGTGCCAGCTCACCAGGGGACCAAGAGACCCAGTACTTC
TRBJ2-2,once,TRBD2,TRBV20-1,CSAETSGGPNTGELFF,TGCAGTGCTGAGACTAGCGGGGGACCGAACACCGGGGAGCTGTTTTTT
TRBJ2-5,many,TRBD2,TRBV20-1,CSARDPFAGGRGTQYF,TGCAGTGCTAGAGACCCCTTCGCGGGGGGGCGGGGGACCCAGTACTTC
TRBJ1-2,-,-,TRBV6-4,CASRAVDSPNYGYTF,TGTGCCAGCAGAGCCGTAGACAGCCCTAACTATGGCTACACCTTC
TRBJ2-2,many,-,TRBV2,CASSVLPGELFF,TGTGCCAGCAGTGTCCTCCCCGGGGAGCTGTTTTTT
TRBJ2-7,many,TRBD1,TRBV11-3,CASSWARDRAGFEQYF,TGTGCCAGCAGCTGGGCCCGGGACAGGGCGGGGTTCGAGCAGTACTTC
TRBJ1-6,many,TRBD1,TRBV5-8,CASSSPRDRGRSPLHF,TGTGCCAGCAGCTCACCACGGGACAGGGGGAGATCACCCCTCCACTTT
TRBJ1-1,many,-,TRBV4-1,CASSQGYGQLNTEAFF,TGCGCCAGCAGCCAGGGTTACGGACAGCTGAACACTGAAGCTTTCTTT
TRBJ2-7,many,-,TRBV4-2,CASSQEAGRTEQYF,TGTGCCAGCAGCCAAGAGGCGGGACGGACCGAGCAGTACTTC
TRBJ2-5,many,-,TRBV7-2,CASSLLGSETQYF,TGTGCCAGCAGCTTACTAGGTTCTGAGACCCAGTACTTC
TRBJ1-1,many,-,TRBV9,CASSVDQGHTEAFF,TGTGCCAGCAGCGTAGATCAGGGGCACACTGAAGCTTTCTTT
TRBJ1-2,-,-,TRBV4-3,CASSQDPAAGGYTF,TGCGCCAGCAGCCAAGATCCGGCGGCGGGTGGCTACACCTTC
TRBJ1-1,few,-,TRBV4-2,CASSQVVRGEDTEAFF,TGTGCCAGCAGCCAAGTCGTTCGGGGTGAGGACACTGAAGCTTTCTTT
TRBJ2-6,many,-,TRBV7-2,CASSFPLGTWSSGANVLTF,TGTGCCAGCAGCTTTCCGCTTGGGACTTGGAGCTCTGGGGCCAACGTCCTGACTTTC
TRBJ1-5,few,-,TRBV30,CAWSGAGRQPQHF,TGTGCCTGGAGTGGGGCAGGAAGGCAGCCCCAGCATTTT
TRBJ1-4,many,TRBD1,TRBV7-2,CASSPWTGGEKLFF,TGTGCCAGCAGCCCATGGACAGGGGGCGAAAAACTGTTTTTT
TRBJ1-2,-,TRBD1,TRBV14,CASSQAGGSYGYTF,TGTGCCAGCAGCCAAGCAGGGGGTTCCTATGGCTACACCTTC
TRBJ2-1,many,-,TRBV6-2/TRBV6-3,CASSYFREQFF,TGTGCCAGCAGTTACTTTAGGGAGCAGTTCTTC
TRBJ2-7,many,-,TRBV12-3/TRBV12-4,CASSGVGTLNEQYF,TGTGCCAGCAGCGGGGTCGGGACCCTCAACGAGCAGTACTTC
TRBJ2-6,-,-,TRBV28,CAHAGASSGANVLTF,TGTGCCCACGCCGGGGCCTCCTCTGGGGCCAACGTCCTGACTTTC
TRBJ2-7,many,-,TRBV5-1,CASRRDSSYEQYF,TGTGCCAGCAGGCGGGACTCATCCTACGAGCAGTACTTC
TRBJ2-3,many,-,TRBV15,CATRSGSTDTQYF,TGTGCCACCAGAAGCGGGAGCACAGATACGCAGTATTTT
TRBJ2-2,many,-,TRBV27,CASRWGAGTGELFF,TGTGCCAGCAGGTGGGGTGCGGGCACCGGGGAGCTGTTTTTT
TRBJ2-1,many,TRBD2,TRBV19,CASMASGNQYNEQFF,TGTGCCAGTATGGCTAGCGGGAACCAATACAATGAGCAGTTCTTC
TRBJ2-7,-,TRBD1,TRBV5-1,CASSMDGTGYEQYF,TGCGCCAGCAGCATGGACGGGACAGGCTACGAGCAGTACTTC
TRBJ2-1,many,-,TRBV11-3,CASSSSLYGEQFF,TGTGCCAGCAGTTCATCCCTGTATGGTGAGCAGTTCTTC
TRBJ2-2,many,-,TRBV5-1,CASSLAGNRAHTGELFF,TGCGCCAGCAGCTTGGCCGGGAACAGGGCCCACACCGGGGAGCTGTTTTTT
TRBJ2-7,many,-,TRBV20-1,CSANPPGSDYEQYF,TGCAGTGCTAACCCTCCCGGGAGCGATTACGAGCAGTACTTC
TRBJ2-2,-,-,TRBV6-5,CASSYRVDTGELFF,TGTGCCAGCAGTTATCGGGTGGACACCGGGGAGCTGTTTTTT
TRBJ2-1,many,TRBD2,TRBV6-2/TRBV6-3,CAIQRRLAGRYEQFF,TGTGCCATCCAACGGAGGCTAGCGGGGAGATATGAGCAGTTCTTC
TRBJ2-1,-,-,TRBV3-1,CASSQGTGSSYNEQFF,TGTGCCAGCAGCCAAGGGACGGGGAGCTCCTACAATGAGCAGTTCTTC
TRBJ2-3,once,TRBD2,TRBV2,CASGSSGGTPDTQYF,TGTGCCAGCGGGAGTAGCGGGGGGACGCCAGATACGCAGTATTTT
TRBJ1-5,few,-,TRBV10-3,CAISESMQPQHF,TGTGCCATCAGTGAGTCGATGCAGCCCCAGCATTTT
TRBJ2-7,many,TRBD2,TRBV10-2,CASRLRAGTSYEQYF,TGCGCCAGCAGACTGAGAGCGGGGACCTCCTACGAGCAGTACTTC
TRBJ1-2,-,-,TRBV12-3/TRBV12-4,CASSRRGTDGYTF,TGTGCCAGCAGTCGTCGGGGGACGGATGGCTACACCTTC
TRBJ1-2,-,-,TRBV19,CASSISSGANYGYTF,TGTGCCAGTAGTATATCTTCAGGGGCGAACTATGGCTACACCTTC
TRBJ2-3,many,-,TRBV3-1,CASSQPGADTQYF,TGTGCCAGCAGCCAACCGGGGGCAGATACGCAGTATTTT
TRBJ2-3,-,TRBD1,TRBV7-9,CASRPGTGGGDTQYF,TGTGCCAGCAGACCCGGGACAGGGGGTGGGGATACGCAGTATTTT
TRBJ1-2,few,TRBD1,TRBV5-1,CASSPGTVNYGYTF,TGCGCCAGCAGCCCCGGGACAGTTAACTATGGCTACACCTTC